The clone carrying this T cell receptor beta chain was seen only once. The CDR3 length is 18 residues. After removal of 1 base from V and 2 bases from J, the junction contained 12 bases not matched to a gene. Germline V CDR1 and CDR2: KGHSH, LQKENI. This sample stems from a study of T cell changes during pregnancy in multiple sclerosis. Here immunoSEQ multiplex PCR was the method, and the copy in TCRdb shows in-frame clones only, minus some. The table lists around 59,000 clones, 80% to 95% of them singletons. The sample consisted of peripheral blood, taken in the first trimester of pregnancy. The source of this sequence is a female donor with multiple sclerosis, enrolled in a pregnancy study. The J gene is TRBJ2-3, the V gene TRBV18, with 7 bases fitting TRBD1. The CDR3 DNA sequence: TGTGCCAGCTCACCACTAGGGGGAAGAGGGGGCGACACAGATACGCAGTATTTT. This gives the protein CASSPLGGRGGDTDTQYF.